These 27 T cell receptor beta chains were sequenced from one sample in a study of CD4+ T cells in melanoma. Data came from immunoSEQ multiplex PCR; TCRdb stores just in-frame clones and leaves some out. This table has about 110,000 clones, about nine tenths appearing once. The sample consisted of peripheral blood. The receptors shown here come from a human donor with melanoma.

The J gene is TRBJ2-5, the V gene TRBV25-1; D gene ambiguous. The germline gives CDR1 MGHDK, CDR2 SYGVNS. The germline V and J ends were trimmed by 1 base and 2 bases, with 8 bases remaining between them. The CDR3 sequence is 14 residues long. The CDR3 loop reads CASSESGKQETQYF. The CDR3 DNA follows: TGTGCCAGCAGTGAATCGGGCAAACAAGAGACCCAGTACTTC. Together with reference TRBV25-1 and TRBJ2-5, the CDR3 gives the full variable domain: EADIYQTPRYLVIGTGKKITLECSQTMGHDKMYWYQQDPGMELHLIHYSYGVNSTEKGDLSSESTVSRIRTEHFPLTLESARPSHTSQYLCASSESGKQETQYFGPGTRLLVL.

The chain combines TRBV5-8 with TRBJ1-1; 8 bases map to TRBD1. The CDR3 extends over 15 amino acids. Germline V gene data show CDR1 as SGHTS and CDR2 as YDEGEE. V was clipped by 3 bases and J by 1 base; unmatched bases: 5. CDR3 amino acids: CASSSPGQANTEAFF. The CDR3 DNA reads TGTGCCAGCAGCTCTCCGGGACAGGCGAACACTGAAGCTTTCTTT.

The V gene is TRBV19, the J gene TRBJ2-7; 7 bases line up with TRBD1. CDR1 is LNHDA, CDR2 SQIVND, per germline (reference sequence). V shed 5 bases and J 0 bases; nucleotides not matched to a gene: 7. This CDR3 comprises 15 residues. This CDR3 reads CASSWDSQTSYEQYF. The CDR3 DNA is TGTGCCAGTAGTTGGGACAGCCAGACCTCCTACGAGCAGTACTTC.

The chain is built from TRBV7-9 and TRBJ2-1, with TRBD1 matching 9 bases. Germline CDR1 reads SEHNR; CDR2 reads FQNEAQ (reference sequence). Trimming removed 5 bases from V and 7 bases from J; junction bases left unmatched: 6. The CDR3 spans 14 residues. The CDR3 DNA follows: TGTGCCAGCAGCCGCTCAGGGACAGGGAATGAGCAGTTCTTC. This codes for CASSRSGTGNEQFF.

The chain is built from TRBV7-9 and TRBJ2-7; either TRBD1 or TRBD2 may fit D (5 bases each). CDR1 and CDR2 (germline): SEHNR, FQNEAQ (reference sequence). The CDR3 covers 15 residues. The germline V and J ends were trimmed by 5 bases and 0 bases, with 14 bases remaining between them. The DNA for the CDR3 is TGTGCCAGCAGCGCCCGGGGACCGCACTCCTACGAGCAGTACTTC. It is translated as CASSARGPHSYEQYF.

The sample holds one count of this clone. Other nucleotide sequences in the sample specify the same CDR3. V usage is TRBV6-1 and J usage is TRBJ1-2, with 7 bases aligning to TRBD1. This CDR3 is built from 15 residues. Trimming removed 1 base from V and 2 bases from J; junction bases left unmatched: 4. CDR1 MNHNS and CDR2 SASEGT come from the germline V gene. Here the CDR3 reads CASSEGPGGNYGYTF. The CDR3 DNA reads TGTGCCAGCAGTGAAGGCCCAGGGGGGAACTATGGCTACACCTTC.

The chain carries TRBV19 and TRBJ1-5; unclear D gene. The germline V gene has CDR1 LNHDA and CDR2 SQIVND (reference sequence). The CDR3 is 13 amino acids. V was trimmed by 5 bases and J by 3 bases, leaving 8 bases between them. The CDR3 spells CASSYRANQPQHF. DNA for the CDR3: TGTGCCAGTAGTTACAGAGCCAATCAGCCCCAGCATTTT.

The chain combines TRBV20-1 with TRBJ1-2; D possibly corresponds to TRBD1 (5 bases). CDR3 length equals 11 residues. The V and J ends lost 8 bases and 3 bases respectively, with 10 bases between them. The germline V gene encodes CDR1 DFQATT and CDR2 SNEGSKA (reference sequence). The CDR3 DNA reads TGCAGTCCCATGACAGACTATGGCTACACCTTC. It specifies CSPMTDYGYTF.

The chain has TRBV27 and TRBJ2-7; D might be TRBD2 (5 bases). The CDR3 is 14 residues long. V was clipped by 5 bases and J by 3 bases, with 14 bases between them. Germline-derived CDR1 and CDR2 are MNHEY and SMNVEV (reference sequence). The CDR3 sequence is CASSLQARGYEQYF. In DNA form, the CDR3 reads TGTGCCAGCAGTCTTCAGGCACGGGGCTACGAGCAGTACTTC.

The rearrangement uses TRBV27 and TRBJ1-1; no firm D call. V dropped 6 bases and J dropped 1 base, with 18 bases sitting between them. Looked up from germline, CDR1 is MNHEY and CDR2 is SMNVEV (reference sequence). This CDR3 contains 16 residues. CDR3 bases: TGTGCCAGCAGAAAGTGGGAGGGCAGGACGAACACTGAAGCTTTCTTT. Its protein is CASRKWEGRTNTEAFF.

J is TRBJ1-5 and V is TRBV27, with TRBD1 matching 7 bases. The V gene's germline CDR1 is MNHEY and CDR2 SMNVEV (reference sequence). The CDR3 runs to 15 residues. Trimming at V came to 5 bases and at J to 1 base, leaving 5 bases not matched to a gene. CDR3 nucleotide sequence: TGTGCCAGCAGTCCTTCACAGGGGAGCAATCAGCCCCAGCATTTT. As protein: CASSPSQGSNQPQHF.

The chain carries TRBV11-2 and TRBJ1-1, with no clear D. CDR1 is SGHAT and CDR2 is FQNNGV in the germline V gene. With 1 base removed from V and 6 bases from J, the gap between germline ends came to 15 bases. The CDR3 spans 15 residues. CDR3 protein: CASSLVRPPGAEAFF. The CDR3 DNA sequence: TGTGCCAGCAGCTTAGTTCGGCCCCCGGGAGCTGAAGCTTTCTTT.

The rearrangement uses TRBV5-6 and TRBJ1-3, with unresolved D. The CDR3 is 14 residues long. Trimming shortened V by 6 bases and J by 8 bases, and 18 bases separated the two germline ends. Per the germline V gene, CDR1 is SGHDT and CDR2 is YYEEEE. CDR3 coding DNA: TGTGCCAGCAACCGACGAGGAACTCTAGACACCATATATTTT. Translated, it gives CASNRRGTLDTIYF.

This chain connects TRBV27 to TRBJ2-7; D might be TRBD1 (6 bases). Trimming pared 0 bases from V and 3 bases from J, leaving 15 bases between. Germline V gene lookup returns CDR1 MNHEY and CDR2 SMNVEV (reference sequence). The CDR3 length is 16 residues. The CDR3 protein is CASSLSGRGGFYEQYF. The CDR3 nucleotides are TGTGCCAGCAGTTTATCGGGTCGAGGGGGTTTCTACGAGCAGTACTTC.

The chain has TRBV27 and TRBJ2-7; TRBD1 is a possible D gene (5 bases). The germline gives CDR1 MNHEY, CDR2 SMNVEV (reference sequence). The V end lost 3 bases, the J end lost 3 bases, and 9 bases lay between the germline ends. The CDR3 is made up of 13 amino acids. The CDR3 is CASSFRQNYEQYF. CDR3 bases: TGTGCCAGCAGTTTCCGACAGAACTACGAGCAGTACTTC.

The rearrangement links TRBV7-6 to TRBJ1-1; unclear D gene. The ends were cut back, 2 bases at V and 0 bases at J, with 4 bases in the middle. The V gene's germline CDR1 is SGHVS and CDR2 FNYEAQ. The CDR3 runs to 13 residues. Here the CDR3 reads CASSLFLNTEAFF. The CDR3 DNA reads as TGTGCCAGCAGCTTATTTCTGAACACTGAAGCTTTCTTT.

The chain has TRBV18 and TRBJ2-7; 10 nucleotides agree with TRBD1. This CDR3 region has 14 residues. The germline gives CDR1 KGHSH, CDR2 LQKENI. V lost 2 bases to trimming and J lost 2 bases; unmatched junction nucleotides: 0. DNA of the CDR3: TGTGCCAGCTCACCAGGACAGGGGGCCTACGAGCAGTACTTC. Amino acid sequence: CASSPGQGAYEQYF.

V gene TRBV10-3 combines with J gene TRBJ1-5; 9 bases are a match to TRBD1. With 6 bases clipped from V and 0 bases from J, the junction kept 9 bases outside the gene matches. This CDR3 is 17 amino acids long. From germline, CDR1 is ENHRY and CDR2 SYGVKD. The CDR3 is CAISPGQGPTSNQPQHF. CDR3 DNA: TGTGCCATCAGCCCGGGACAGGGACCCACTAGCAATCAGCCCCAGCATTTT.

This chain uses TRBV7-2 with TRBJ1-5, with unresolved D. The germline CDR1 and CDR2 sequences are SGHTA and FQGNSA. Trimming stripped 0 bases from V and 5 bases from J, with 5 bases between. CDR3 size: 13 residues. Here the CDR3 reads CASSLALHQPQHF. CDR3 nucleotide sequence: TGTGCCAGCAGCTTAGCGCTACATCAGCCCCAGCATTTT.

CDR3 region: CASSFTRSDYGYTF. The CDR3 bases are TGTGCCAGCAGTTTCACACGATCTGACTATGGCTACACCTTC. The V call is TRBV28, the J call TRBJ1-2, with D uncertain. Germline V gene data show CDR1 as MDHEN and CDR2 as SYDVKM. Deletions cut 3 bases from V and 3 bases from J, with 11 bases between. This CDR3 comprises 14 residues.

V usage is TRBV5-5 and J usage is TRBJ1-2; D uncertain. V shed 0 bases and J shed 8 bases, with 11 bases lying between them. The CDR3 is 13 residues long. The V gene's germline CDR1 is SGHKS and CDR2 YYEKEE (reference sequence). The CDR3 is CASSLAGPLGYTF. The CDR3, as DNA: TGTGCCAGCAGCTTGGCCGGACCCTTAGGCTACACCTTC. Together with reference TRBV5-5 and TRBJ1-2, the CDR3 gives the full variable domain: DAGVTQSPTHLIKTRGQQVTLRCSPISGHKSVSWYQQVLGQGPQFIFQYYEKEERGRGNFPDRFSARQFPNYSSELNVNALLLGDSALYLCASSLAGPLGYTFGSGTRLTVV.

The sample holds one count of this clone. The gene calls are TRBV19 and TRBJ2-6; D perhaps matches TRBD2 (6 bases). Germline loops: CDR1 LNHDA, CDR2 SQIVND (reference sequence). The CDR3 spans 15 residues. Trimming left V 4 bases short and J 9 bases short, with 16 bases between. CDR3 in amino acids: CASSTTVGGGNVLTF. DNA of the CDR3: TGTGCCAGTAGTACGACGGTGGGAGGTGGCAACGTCCTGACTTTC.

Only one count was recorded for this clone. The junction departs from germline at one end; a sequencing error may be responsible. V is TRBV10-3 and J is TRBJ2-5, with D perhaps matching TRBD1 or TRBD2 (6 bases each). Looked up from germline, CDR1 is ENHRY and CDR2 is SYGVKD. The CDR3 is 15 amino acids. CDR3 DNA sequence: TGTGCCACCAGTTCGGGGTGGGGGGCAGGAGAGACCCAGTACTTC. This translates into CATSSGWGAGETQYF.

This clone was seen a single time. V gene TRBV5-6 combines with J gene TRBJ1-3; a weak D match, TRBD1 (6 bases). The CDR3 has 15 amino acids. In germline, CDR1 is SGHDT, CDR2 YYEEEE. Trimming left V 1 base short and J 3 bases short, with 11 bases between. The CDR3 region is CASSLLGGVGNTIYF. In DNA, the CDR3 is TGTGCCAGCAGCTTGTTGGGGGGCGTTGGAAACACCATATATTTT. The entire variable domain, with the rest obtained from reference TRBV5-6 and TRBJ1-3, is as follows: DAGVTQSPTHLIKTRGQQVTLRCSPKSGHDTVSWYQQALGQGPQFIFQYYEEEERQRGNFPDRFSGHQFPNYSSELNVNALLLGDSALYLCASSLLGGVGNTIYFGEGSWLTVV.

The CDR3 reads CASRVSSGNTIYF. CDR3 coding DNA: TGTGCCAGCAGGGTTAGCTCTGGAAACACCATATATTTT. This chain connects TRBV2 to TRBJ1-3; D gene ambiguous. Germline V CDR1 and CDR2: SNHLY, FYNNEI. The ends were cut back, 6 bases at V and 0 bases at J, with 6 bases in the middle. The CDR3 spans 13 residues.

This clone was recorded only once. The chain links TRBV7-6 to TRBJ2-7; 10 bases agree with TRBD2. CDR3 length: 13 amino acids. Germline assignment: CDR1 SGHVS and CDR2 FNYEAQ. Losses at the gene ends were 6 bases for V and 5 bases for J; bases not matched to a gene: 4. The CDR3 nucleotides read TGTGCCAGCAGTTTGGGACTAGCGAACGAGCAGTACTTC. It specifies CASSLGLANEQYF.

CDR3: CASSVPDREQFF. CDR3 nucleotides: TGTGCCAGCAGTGTCCCCGACAGGGAGCAGTTCTTC. This chain links TRBV2 with TRBJ2-1, with a tentative D call TRBD1 (6 bases). The CDR3 is 12 amino acids. CDR1 and CDR2 from the germline V gene are SNHLY and FYNNEI. V lost 4 bases and J 10 bases, leaving 11 bases between the germline ends. The complete variable domain, with remaining parts taken from reference TRBV2 and TRBJ2-1, reads EPEVTQTPSHQVTQMGQEVILRCVPISNHLYFYWYRQILGQKVEFLVSFYNNEISEKSEIFDDQFSVERPDGSNFTLKIRSTKLEDSAMYFCASSVPDREQFFGPGTRLTVL.